The 4 T cell receptor beta chains reported below all come from one sample, sequenced in a study of CD8+ T cells in alopecia areata. It was with CD4, CD8alpha, NKG2D, NKG2ACE and other markers that pooled cutaneous lymph node cells were sorted. Extracted RNA was reverse transcribed, and the resulting cDNA served as sequencing template. The data were produced by immunoSEQ multiplex PCR, yet TCRdb's version contains in-frame clones alone and is incomplete. The table lists approximately 280,000 clones, with no singletons. The sequenced sample consisted of CD4+ T cells sorted from a lymph node. The receptors shown here come from a C3H/HeJ mouse with alopecia areata. The MHC haplotype of this mouse line is H2-k.

This clone has more than one count but fewer than ten. Genes and germline are mouse. With the read ending 4 residues before the CDR3 end, the germline J gene is used to fill in that end. Other DNA sequences in the same sample also yield this CDR3. This rearrangement joins TRBV13-2 to TRBJ2-5, with D perhaps TRBD2 (7 bases). The CDR3 length is 14 residues. The V end lost 1 base, the J end lost 3 bases, and 9 bases lay between the germline ends. CDR1 is NNHNN and CDR2 is SYGAGS in the germline V gene (reference sequence). The CDR3 region is CASGDLGAQDTQYF. CDR3 bases read: TGTGCCAGCGGTGATCTGGGGGCACAAGAC.

On this clone: Each gene name is a mouse one. Other DNA sequences in this specimen translate into the identical CDR3. The CDR3 DNA, read in part, is TGTGCCAGCGGTGATGCAGGGCAAGAC. It specifies CASGDAGQD. The complete CDR3 sequence is CASGDAGQDTQYF. The chain is built from TRBV13-2 and TRBJ2-5; possible D gene TRBD1, 5 bases. The read stops 4 residues short of the end of the CDR3; the missing end is completed from the germline J gene. In germline, CDR1 is NNHNN, CDR2 SYGAGS (reference sequence). The CDR3 length is 13 residues. Trimming took off 0 bases at V and 3 bases at J, with 5 bases between the two ends.

This clone occurred a few times. Gene names and germline match the mouse. CDR3 DNA, as far as it was read: TGTGCCAGCAGCTTAGCCGGGACAGGGGGCGCGAAC. Its translation: CASSLAGTGGAN. The entire CDR3 protein reads CASSLAGTGGANTLYF. This chain uses TRBV3 with TRBJ2-4; 12 positions agree with TRBD1. The read terminates 4 residues before the CDR3 end, so the remaining end is supplied by the germline J gene. CDR1 SNHLY and CDR2 FYNGKV come from the germline V gene (reference sequence). The CDR3 runs 16 residues.

There are a few counts of this clone. Each gene name is a mouse one. The sequence runs out 4 residues before the end of the CDR3; the remainder is reconstructed from the germline J gene. The identical CDR3 is also encoded by other nucleotide sequences in the sample. The chain combines TRBV13-2 with TRBJ1-2; D is perhaps TRBD1 (5 bases). The CDR3 consists of 14 residues. V lost 0 bases and J lost 2, with 8 bases in between. The germline V gene has CDR1 NNHNN and CDR2 SYGAGS (reference sequence). The CDR3 reads CASGDAWGNSDYTF. The DNA read from the CDR3 is TGTGCCAGCGGTGATGCTTGGGGGAACTCC.